This is a list of T cell receptor beta chains from one sample in a study of blood T cells in healthy people across ages. TCRdb re-called the 5' RACE reads through MiXCR, storing one row per CDR3 protein. This sample has almost 1 million distinct CDR3 sequences, with roughly 47% found just once. The specimen sequenced was blood. Receptors originate from a woman aged 60-75 years in good health. CDR3s include the opening cysteine and the closing phenylalanine or tryptophan. The D gene is left open where the match is weak. Only some rows state a clone size, as once, few, many or a class for expanded clones.

TRBV7-9	.	TRBJ2-5	TRBD1	CASSFGQGADNEQYF	TGTGCCAGCAGCTTCGGACAGGGGGCAGACAATGAGCAGTACTTC
TRBV2	.	TRBJ1-1	.	CASSGWGLNTEAFF	TGTGCCAGCAGTGGTTGGGGGCTGAACACTGAAGCTTTTTTT
TRBV2	.	TRBJ2-7	.	CASRTRREQYF	TGTGCCAGCCGGACGAGGCGCGAGCAGTACTTC
TRBV12-3/TRBV12-4	few	TRBJ2-3	.	CASRRPGGTDTQYF	TGTGCCAGCAGGCGGCCTGGGGGCACAGATACGCAGTATTTT
TRBV3-1	.	TRBJ2-3	.	CASSQDQHSTDTQYF	TGTGCCAGCAGCCAAGATCAACACAGCACAGATACGCAGTATTTT
TRBV7-8	few	TRBJ2-4	TRBD1	CASSLYPRDRIGPSAKNIQYF	TGTGCCAGCAGCTTATACCCCCGGGACAGGATAGGACCCTCGGCCAAAAACATTCAGTACTTC
TRBV6-1	.	TRBJ2-3	TRBD1	CASSVTSGTGANTQYF	TGTGCCAGCAGTGTAACTTCCGGGACAGGGGCGAATACGCAGTATTTT
TRBV11-2	.	TRBJ2-3	TRBD2	CASGASGNLDTQYF	TGTGCCAGCGGGGCTAGCGGGAATTTGGATACGCAGTATTTT
TRBV4-1	.	TRBJ2-7	.	CASSQEPRSYEQYF	TGCGCCAGCAGCCAAGAACCGCGGTCCTACGAGCAGTACTTC
TRBV4-1	few	TRBJ2-1	TRBD2	CASSQYSGSMDEQFF	TGCGCCAGCAGCCAATATAGCGGGAGTATGGATGAGCAGTTCTTC
TRBV5-1	.	TRBJ2-7	.	CASSFRTNSYEQYF	TGCGCCAGCAGCTTCCGGACGAACTCCTACGAGCAGTACTTC
TRBV10-3	few	TRBJ2-3	.	CAISGRDAPDTQYF	TGTGCCATCAGTGGGCGGGATGCCCCAGATACGCAGTATTTT
TRBV5-1	.	TRBJ2-1	TRBD2	CASSPWLAGANEQFF	TGCGCCAGCAGCCCCTGGCTAGCGGGAGCGAATGAGCAGTTCTTC
TRBV6-2/TRBV6-3	few	TRBJ2-7	.	CASSHPGPTYEQYF	TGTGCCAGCTCCCACCCCGGGCCAACCTACGAGCAGTACTTC
TRBV7-9	few	TRBJ1-2	TRBD1	CASSPQGVTGYTF	TGTGCCAGCAGCCCCCAGGGGGTCACTGGCTACACCTTC
TRBV12-3/TRBV12-4	.	TRBJ2-1	.	CASSYAGDNEQFF	TGTGCCAGCTCATACGCAGGGGATAATGAGCAGTTCTTC
TRBV2	.	TRBJ2-5	.	CASRFALETQYF	TGTGCCAGCAGGTTCGCGTTGGAGACCCAGTACTTC
TRBV12-5	.	TRBJ2-1	TRBD2	CASGFGAGPHGAYNEQFF	TGTGCTAGTGGTTTTGGAGCGGGACCCCACGGGGCCTACAATGAGCAGTTCTTC
TRBV6-1	once	TRBJ2-1	.	CASSVFTIATYNEQFF	TGTGCCAGCAGTGTTTTCACCATAGCGACCTACAATGAGCAGTTCTTC
TRBV20-1	.	TRBJ1-2	TRBD1	CSARGQGAGGYTF	TGCAGTGCTAGGGGACAGGGGGCGGGTGGCTACACCTTC
TRBV3-1	.	TRBJ1-1	.	CASSPNRANTEAFF	TGTGCCAGCAGCCCAAACAGGGCGAACACTGAAGCTTTCTTT
TRBV18	.	TRBJ2-7	.	CASSPSTGSLSYEQYF	TGTGCCAGCTCACCTTCAACAGGGTCCCTCTCCTACGAGCAGTACTTC
TRBV27	.	TRBJ2-3	TRBD2	CASCLTSPRTDTQYF	TGTGCCAGCTGCCTGACTAGCCCGCGGACAGATACGCAGTATTTT
TRBV25-1	few	TRBJ2-5	.	CASSARVRLETQYF	TGTGCCAGCAGTGCCCGGGTTCGGCTCGAGACCCAGTACTTC
TRBV7-2	few	TRBJ2-1	.	CASSLGRPGYNEQFF	TGTGCCAGCAGCTTAGGCAGGCCGGGGTACAATGAGCAGTTCTTC
TRBV14	.	TRBJ2-7	.	CASSQFPLISSSYEQYF	TGTGCCAGCAGCCAATTCCCACTTATTTCCTCCTCCTACGAGCAGTACTTC
TRBV11-2	few	TRBJ2-3	.	CASSLARRGDTQYF	TGTGCCAGCAGCTTAGCTCGGAGGGGAGATACGCAGTATTTT
TRBV6-5	few	TRBJ2-7	TRBD2	CASSKGTSGRVGEQYF	TGTGCCAGCAGTAAGGGGACTAGCGGGAGGGTCGGTGAGCAGTACTTC
TRBV18	.	TRBJ2-1	.	CASSPPIGTCNEQFF	TGTGCCAGCTCACCCCCGATAGGGACCTGCAATGAGCAGTTCTTC
TRBV28	few	TRBJ2-7	TRBD1	CASRPGTGGSYEQYF	TGTGCCAGCAGGCCCGGGACAGGGGGTTCCTACGAGCAGTACTTC
TRBV27	.	TRBJ2-5	TRBD2	CASSLIGRVGQETQYF	TGTGCCAGCAGTTTAATCGGGAGGGTGGGGCAAGAGACCCAGTACTTC
TRBV5-4	.	TRBJ2-5	TRBD1	CASSPQGIGETQYF	TGTGCCAGCAGCCCACAGGGGATTGGGGAGACCCAGTACTTC
TRBV28	.	TRBJ2-2	TRBD1	CASSSGGANTGELFF	TGTGCCAGCAGTTCAGGGGGCGCGAACACCGGGGAGCTGTTTTTT
TRBV4-2	.	TRBJ2-3	TRBD2	CASSQGGAGVADTQYF	TGTGCCAGCAGCCAAGGTGGAGCGGGAGTCGCAGATACGCAGTATTTT
TRBV7-2	.	TRBJ2-7	.	CASSLDLWVVKSSYEQYF	TGTGCCAGCAGCTTAGATCTATGGGTGGTCAAAAGCTCCTACGAGCAGTACTTC
TRBV7-2	.	TRBJ2-7	TRBD1	CASSSQPGGRAYEQYF	TGTGCCAGCAGCTCCCAGCCAGGGGGCAGGGCCTACGAGCAGTACTTC
TRBV28	.	TRBJ1-5	.	CASSQTDQPQHF	TGTGCCAGCAGTCAGACCGACCAGCCCCAGCATTTT
TRBV4-1	few	TRBJ2-7	TRBD2	CASSPFGTSGSSSYEQYF	TGCGCCAGCAGCCCCTTCGGGACTAGCGGGAGCTCCTCGTACGAGCAGTACTTC
TRBV4-1	.	TRBJ2-7	.	CASSQAVVGEQYF	TGCGCCAGCAGCCAAGCGGTAGTCGGCGAGCAGTACTTC
TRBV6-5	few	TRBJ2-1	TRBD2	CASSYDWAGVQYNEQFF	TGTGCCAGCAGTTATGACTGGGCGGGAGTACAATACAATGAGCAGTTCTTC
TRBV9	.	TRBJ2-3	TRBD2	CASSAIAGATDTQYF	TGTGCCAGCAGCGCCATAGCGGGAGCGACAGATACGCAGTATTTT
TRBV7-9	few	TRBJ2-2	TRBD2	CATLAVNTGELFF	TGTGCCACCCTAGCGGTGAACACCGGGGAGCTGTTTTTT
TRBV20-1	few	TRBJ2-5	TRBD2	CSAPGGSLQETQYF	TGCAGTGCTCCTGGCGGGAGCCTCCAAGAGACCCAGTACTTC
TRBV28	few	TRBJ2-6	.	CASSPNPYHSGANVLTF	TGTGCCAGCAGTCCCAATCCATATCACTCTGGGGCCAACGTCCTGACTTTC
TRBV7-3	few	TRBJ2-3	.	CASSLNGGRADTQYF	TGTGCCAGCAGCTTAAACGGGGGCAGGGCAGATACGCAGTATTTT
TRBV12-3/TRBV12-4	.	TRBJ2-7	TRBD1	CASSAETGHHEQYF	TGTGCCAGCAGCGCTGAGACAGGGCATCACGAGCAGTACTTC
TRBV7-2	few	TRBJ2-3	.	CASSLAAPWGTDTQYF	TGTGCCAGCAGCTTAGCTGCTCCTTGGGGCACAGATACGCAGTATTTT
TRBV28	few	TRBJ1-2	.	CASSLLNSMDIDGYTF	TGTGCCAGCAGTTTATTAAACAGCATGGACATCGATGGCTACACCTTC